This passage covers 32 T cell receptor beta chains from one sample sequenced in a study of blood T cell dynamics during melanoma immunotherapy. Clones were read by immunoSEQ multiplex PCR, and TCRdb kept only the in-frame ones, dropping some. This table holds about 17,000 clones, 65% to 90% found once. Described time point: pre-treatment baseline. Sequencing used blood, obtained from a patient treated with checkpoint blockade. The origin of the receptors is a human donor with melanoma.

In its sample, this clone was seen a few times. This chain uses TRBV7-9 with TRBJ1-4; D call uncertain. Germline lookup yields CDR1 SEHNR and CDR2 FQNEAQ (reference sequence). Trimming pared 5 bases from V and 7 bases from J, leaving 11 bases between. The length of the CDR3 is 13 residues. CDR3 bases: TGTGCCAGCAGCCCGCCGTGGGGTGAAAAACTGTTTTTT. Translation: CASSPPWGEKLFF.

This clone was observed a single time. The chain joins TRBV4-3 to TRBJ2-5; 8 bases agree with TRBD1. The CDR3 consists of 14 residues. V lost 1 base to trimming and J lost 4 bases; unmatched junction nucleotides: 2. Germline lookup yields CDR1 LGHNA and CDR2 YSLEER. This CDR3 reads CASSQAGGGETQYF. The CDR3 DNA follows: TGCGCCAGCAGCCAAGCAGGGGGCGGAGAGACCCAGTACTTC.

V is TRBV6-1 and J is TRBJ2-2, with 7 bases fitting TRBD1. V lost 3 bases and J lost 4; bases outside the gene matches: 8. The CDR3 extends over 16 amino acids. Germline lookup yields CDR1 MNHNS and CDR2 SASEGT. The CDR3 loop reads CASSEAGTVRTGELFF. The DNA for the CDR3 is TGTGCCAGCAGTGAGGCCGGGACAGTGCGCACCGGGGAGCTGTTTTTT.

In DNA, the CDR3 is TGTGCCAGTAGTGCCCTCCCAGCGGGAGGATACAATGAGCAGTTCTTC. It encodes CASSALPAGGYNEQFF. This sequence joins TRBV19 and TRBJ2-1, with 9 bases that match TRBD2. This CDR3 is built from 16 residues. V was pared by 5 bases and J by 4 bases, with 9 bases of the junction left unmatched. Germline loops: CDR1 LNHDA, CDR2 SQIVND (reference sequence).

V and J are TRBV6-1 and TRBJ2-7; 10 bases map to TRBD2. The germline gives CDR1 MNHNS, CDR2 SASEGT. The CDR3 sequence is 13 residues long. Trimming at V came to 3 bases and at J to 4 bases, leaving 0 bases not matched to a gene. The CDR3 nucleotides read TGTGCCAGCAGTGAGACTAGCGGGTACGAGCAGTACTTC. Protein sequence: CASSETSGYEQYF.

J is TRBJ2-7 and V is TRBV5-6; no reliable D call. V lost 2 bases and J 4 bases, leaving 13 bases between the germline ends. This CDR3 contains 14 residues. The germline V gene has CDR1 SGHDT and CDR2 YYEEEE. CDR3 nucleotides: TGTGCCAGCAGCTTAGCAACTATCCAATACGAGCAGTACTTC. It encodes CASSLATIQYEQYF.

This clone was found once. The genes are TRBV18 and TRBJ2-2, with TRBD2 identical over 14 bases. Germline V gene sequence: CDR1 KGHSH, CDR2 LQKENI. After removal of 0 bases from V and 6 bases from J, the junction contained 3 bases not matched to a gene. There are 17 residues in the CDR3. The CDR3, as DNA: TGTGCCAGCTCACCACCGACGACTAGCGGGAGGGCCGGGGAGCTGTTTTTT. It is translated as CASSPPTTSGRAGELFF.

The gene calls are TRBV6-6 and TRBJ1-2; D gene uncertain. Germline V gene data show CDR1 as MNHNY and CDR2 as SVGAGI (reference sequence). The CDR3 loop spans 16 amino acids. Between the trimmed V and J ends, which lost 0 bases and 0 bases, there was a span of 11 bases. The CDR3 spells CASSYSSDTTNYGYTF. CDR3 nucleotides: TGTGCCAGCAGTTACTCGTCGGATACTACTAACTATGGCTACACCTTC.

The sample holds a few counts of this clone. The chain uses TRBV4-1 and TRBJ2-5; a weak D match, TRBD2 (5 bases). The V end lost 0 bases, the J end lost 4 bases, and 9 bases lay between the germline ends. Germline V lookup: CDR1 MGHRA, CDR2 YSYEKL. There are 14 residues in the CDR3. CDR3 in DNA: TGCGCCAGCAGCCAAGATAGACGGGGAGAGACCCAGTACTTC. Translating gives CASSQDRRGETQYF.

This rearrangement joins TRBV5-8 to TRBJ1-6; D might be TRBD1 (6 bases). The V and J ends lost 0 bases and 8 bases respectively, with 15 bases between them. Germline V lookup: CDR1 SGHTS, CDR2 YDEGEE. The CDR3 consists of 16 residues. CDR3 in DNA: TGTGCCAGCAGCTTGGAGGCCAGGGGCCCCTATTCACCCCTCCACTTT. Amino acids: CASSLEARGPYSPLHF.

This chain joins TRBV18 and TRBJ1-1; possibly TRBD1 for D (5 bases). The CDR3 has 16 residues. The V end lost 2 bases, the J end lost 0 bases, and 13 bases lay between the germline ends. Germline V lookup: CDR1 KGHSH, CDR2 LQKENI. The CDR3: CASSPGLRGVNTEAFF. The CDR3 DNA is TGTGCCAGCTCACCAGGCCTGAGGGGTGTGAACACTGAAGCTTTCTTT.

The J gene is TRBJ1-1, the V gene TRBV5-1; D gene ambiguous. This CDR3 is built from 14 residues. V lost 4 bases and J lost 1, with 11 bases in between. CDR1 and CDR2 (germline): SGHRS, YFSETQ. CDR3 bases: TGCGCCAGCAGCCCCAAGTCGGGGAACACTGAAGCTTTCTTT. Its translation is CASSPKSGNTEAFF.

The chain is built from TRBV2 and TRBJ2-7, with TRBD1 matching over 10 bases. Losses at the gene ends were 10 bases for V and 4 bases for J; bases not matched to a gene: 1. Per germline, CDR1 SNHLY and CDR2 FYNNEI. The CDR3 runs to 11 residues. The CDR3 spells CAKGQGYEQYF. The DNA of the CDR3 is TGTGCCAAGGGACAGGGGTACGAGCAGTACTTC.

The chain uses TRBV7-3 and TRBJ2-4, with a tentative D call TRBD1 (6 bases). Trimming cost V 5 bases and J 0 bases, with 14 bases left between them. CDR1 and CDR2 (germline): SGHTA, FQGTGA. CDR3 length: 16 residues. Written as DNA, the CDR3 is TGTGCCAGCAGCGTAAGGTTGACAGGAGCCAAAAACATTCAGTACTTC. This encodes CASSVRLTGAKNIQYF.

This clone appeared a single time. The chain uses TRBV7-2 and TRBJ1-2; tentatively, D is TRBD1 (5 bases). The CDR3 runs 16 residues. V gave up 4 bases and J gave up 7 bases, with 22 bases separating them. Germline assignment: CDR1 SGHTA and CDR2 FQGNSA. The CDR3 region is CASSSRWDGSQGGYTF. DNA of the CDR3: TGTGCCAGCAGCTCTCGATGGGACGGATCCCAGGGTGGCTACACCTTC.

This clone was counted a few times. V is TRBV7-2 and J is TRBJ2-7; no definite D call. The germline V gene encodes CDR1 SGHTA and CDR2 FQGNSA. The CDR3 has 14 amino acids. V lost 0 bases and J 4 bases, leaving 10 bases between the germline ends. CDR3 amino acids: CASSLAINSYEQYF. DNA of the CDR3: TGTGCCAGCAGCTTAGCGATAAACAGTTACGAGCAGTACTTC.

CDR3: CASSFGGSQETQYF. Written as DNA, the CDR3 is TGTGCCAGCAGCTTTGGCGGGAGCCAGGAGACCCAGTACTTC. The rearrangement uses TRBV11-1 and TRBJ2-5; TRBD2 matches 7 bases. The germline V gene encodes CDR1 SGHAT and CDR2 FQDESV (reference sequence). V shed 3 bases, J shed 5 bases, and the junction held 6 bases outside the gene matches. The CDR3 loop spans 14 amino acids. Based on the CDR3 plus reference TRBV11-1 and TRBJ2-5, the full variable domain is EAEVAQSPRYKITEKSQAVAFWCDPISGHATLYWYRQILGQGPELLVQFQDESVVDDSQLPKDRFSAERLKGVDSTLKIQPAELGDSAMYLCASSFGGSQETQYFGPGTRLLVL.

A single count supports this clone. The V and J genes are TRBV19 and TRBJ2-1; D unresolved. CDR1 LNHDA and CDR2 SQIVND come from the germline V gene (reference sequence). V was clipped by 3 bases and J by 8 bases, with 17 bases between them. The CDR3 runs to 15 residues. The CDR3 region has the DNA TGTGCCAGTAGTATGGTGGGGTCGCGCTCGGATGAGCAGTTCTTC. Translation gives CASSMVGSRSDEQFF.

This sequence joins TRBV6-6 and TRBJ1-1; D not certain. Germline loops: CDR1 MNHNY, CDR2 SVGAGI (reference sequence). Trimming took off 7 bases at V and 0 bases at J, with 3 bases between the two ends. The CDR3 extends over 11 amino acids. The CDR3 DNA reads TGTGCCAGCATCCTGAACACTGAAGCTTTCTTT. As protein: CASILNTEAFF.

This sequence joins TRBV19 and TRBJ2-2, with TRBD2 as a possible D gene (6 bases). This CDR3 is built from 15 residues. Germline V gene data show CDR1 as LNHDA and CDR2 as SQIVND (reference sequence). Between the trimmed V and J ends, which lost 3 bases and 3 bases, there was a span of 11 bases. As DNA, the CDR3 is TGTGCCAGTAGTATTGGCGGGGTCGACACCGGGGAGCTGTTTTTT. Its protein is CASSIGGVDTGELFF.

This chain uses TRBV28 with TRBJ2-3; 12 bases match TRBD2. Trimming cost V 1 base and J 0 bases; bases outside gene matches: 2. CDR1 is MDHEN and CDR2 is SYDVKM in the germline V gene. The length of the CDR3 is 17 residues. The CDR3 region is CASSLLGTSGSTDTQYF. The CDR3, as DNA: TGTGCCAGCAGTTTATTAGGGACTAGCGGGAGCACAGATACGCAGTATTTT.

The chain links TRBV7-9 to TRBJ2-1; 8 bases are a match to TRBD2. V shed 1 base and J 4 bases; nucleotides not matched to a gene: 6. The CDR3 sequence is 16 residues long. Germline V lookup: CDR1 SEHNR, CDR2 FQNEAQ (reference sequence). CDR3 amino acids: CASSLGTSGAYNEQFF. The CDR3 DNA sequence: TGTGCCAGCAGCTTAGGAACTAGCGGAGCTTACAATGAGCAGTTCTTC.

The rearrangement uses TRBV6-5 and TRBJ2-5; no definite D call. Trimming removed 0 bases from V and 5 bases from J, with 10 bases in between. The V gene's germline CDR1 is MNHEY and CDR2 SVGAGI. This CDR3 has 14 amino acids. CDR3 DNA sequence: TGTGCCAGCAGTTACTCGACTGGGTTGGAGACCCAGTACTTC. Translated, it gives CASSYSTGLETQYF.

The rearrangement joins TRBV6-1 to TRBJ2-1, with TRBD2 matching 15 bases. The CDR3 is made up of 16 amino acids. J was trimmed by 4 bases and V by 3 bases; bases with no gene match: 1. The V gene's germline CDR1 is MNHNS and CDR2 SASEGT. This CDR3 is CASSDGTSGRYNEQFF. CDR3 in DNA: TGTGCCAGCAGTGACGGGACTAGCGGGAGGTACAATGAGCAGTTCTTC.

The gene calls are TRBV6-1 and TRBJ2-1; D remains ambiguous. The germline V gene encodes CDR1 MNHNS and CDR2 SASEGT. The ends were cut back, 3 bases at V and 2 bases at J, with 17 bases in the middle. This CDR3 spans 17 amino acids. CDR3 DNA: TGTGCCAGCAGTGACGATGGGGTCCCCGCACCCTACAATGAGCAGTTCTTC. Its translation: CASSDDGVPAPYNEQFF.

The genes are TRBV2 and TRBJ1-1; no reliable D call. This CDR3 contains 10 residues. Trimming shortened V by 3 bases and J by 8 bases, and 4 bases separated the two germline ends. Germline CDR1 and CDR2: SNHLY and FYNNEI. The CDR3 bases are TGTGCCAGCAGTGATATGGAAGCTTTCTTT. Its protein product is CASSDMEAFF.

A remark on this clone: Mismatch with germline at one junction end may stem from a read error. The V gene is TRBV7-3, the J gene TRBJ1-1; D remains ambiguous. This CDR3 region has 13 residues. Germline-derived CDR1 and CDR2 are SGHTA and FQGTGA. The CDR3 sequence is CASSLTLNTEAFF. Written as DNA, the CDR3 is TGTGCTAGCAGCCTGACATTGAACACTGAAGCTTTCTTT.

The chain joins TRBV7-8 to TRBJ2-1; D remains unclear. V gave up 5 bases and J gave up 0 bases, with 14 bases separating them. CDR1 and CDR2 from the germline V gene are SGHVS and FQNEAQ. The CDR3 covers 16 residues. For the CDR3, the DNA is TGTGCCAGCAGCACCCGCAGGACCCGCTCCTACAATGAGCAGTTCTTC. The encoded protein is CASSTRRTRSYNEQFF.

This sequence joins TRBV4-3 and TRBJ2-4; 9 nucleotides match TRBD2. After removal of 1 base from V and 4 bases from J, the junction contained 5 bases not matched to a gene. There are 16 residues in the CDR3. Germline loops: CDR1 LGHNA, CDR2 YSLEER. CDR3 DNA: TGCGCCAGCAGCCAAGGTCCTAGCGGGGCTAAAAACATTCAGTACTTC. Translated: CASSQGPSGAKNIQYF.

J is TRBJ1-3 and V is TRBV5-6; unclear D gene. From germline, CDR1 is SGHDT and CDR2 YYEEEE. The CDR3 is 17 amino acids. Trimming took 4 bases from V and 4 from J, leaving 21 bases between them. CDR3 region: CASSLPTGPPAGNTIYF. CDR3 coding DNA: TGTGCCAGCAGCCTCCCCACCGGCCCCCCGGCGGGAAACACCATATATTTT.

The V call is TRBV6-6, the J call TRBJ2-7; 7 nucleotides match TRBD2. The germline CDR1 and CDR2 sequences are MNHNY and SVGAGI (reference sequence). Germline trimming cut 7 bases from V and 5 bases from J; bases unmatched to any gene: 14. CDR3 size: 15 residues. The CDR3 bases are TGTGCCAGCAATCCCACGTCCGGGGGGTACAACGAGCAGTACTTC. Protein sequence: CASNPTSGGYNEQYF.

This clone showed up just once. As DNA, the CDR3 is TGTGCCAGCAGTTACTCGATAGTCCGCGAGCAGTACTTC. Translated, it gives CASSYSIVREQYF. The V gene is TRBV6-5, the J gene TRBJ2-7; D not certain. The CDR3 covers 13 residues. The germline V gene encodes CDR1 MNHEY and CDR2 SVGAGI. V lost 0 bases to trimming and J lost 6 bases, with 9 bases between them.